The TCR beta chain described here comes from a study of shared clonotypes between healthy human individuals. The study, taken as a whole, reports: Large sequencing depth failed to make sorted-subset sequencing complete, rarefaction showed. Across subsets, estimated richness was generally greater for naive than for memory populations.

Terminally differentiated effector memory CD45RA+ cells were excluded from the naive CD8 cells, which were CD45RO-negative and positively selected for CCR7. Details on this clone: No antigen is known for it.

Trimming left V 0 bases short and J 2 bases short, with 12 bases between. CDR1 and CDR2 from the germline V gene are SEHNR and FQNEAQ (reference sequence). This CDR3 has 16 residues. The data were produced by immunoSEQ multiplex PCR, yet TCRdb's version contains in-frame clones alone and is incomplete. The table shows 2 million or so clones, with about 95% occurring only once. This TCR derives from a man between 18 and 29 years old in good health. The chain carries TRBV7-9 and TRBJ2-3; D possibly corresponds to TRBD1 (6 bases). Sequencing used naive CD8+ T cells sorted from blood. The CDR3 region is CASSLASEGVTDTQYF. CDR3 nucleotides: TGTGCCAGCAGCTTAGCCTCTGAGGGGGTCACAGATACGCAGTATTTT.